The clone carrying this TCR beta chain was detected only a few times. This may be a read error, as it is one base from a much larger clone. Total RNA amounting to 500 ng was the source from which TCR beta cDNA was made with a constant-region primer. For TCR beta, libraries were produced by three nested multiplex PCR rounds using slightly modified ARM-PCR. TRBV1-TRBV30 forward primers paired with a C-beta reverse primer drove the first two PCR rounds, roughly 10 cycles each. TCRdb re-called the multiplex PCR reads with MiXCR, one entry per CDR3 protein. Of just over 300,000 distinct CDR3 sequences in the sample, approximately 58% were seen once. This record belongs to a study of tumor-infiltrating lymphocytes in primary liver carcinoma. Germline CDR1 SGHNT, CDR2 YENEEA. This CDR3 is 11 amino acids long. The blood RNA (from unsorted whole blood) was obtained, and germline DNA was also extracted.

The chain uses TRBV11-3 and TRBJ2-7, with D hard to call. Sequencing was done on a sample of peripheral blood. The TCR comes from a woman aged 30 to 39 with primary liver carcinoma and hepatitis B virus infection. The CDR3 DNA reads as TGTGCCAGCAGCTCCTACTACGAGCAGTGCTTC. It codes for CASSSYYEQCF.